Here is one TCR beta chain with its context. The sample holds many counts of this clonotype. Its target antigen remains unknown. Base quality data are lacking; no much larger clone is found one base away. The library came from 5' RACE. TCR RNA was reverse transcribed with SuperScript IV using alpha and beta constant region primers for the blood and skin samples. The ligated cDNA was amplified in four rounds of PCR with nested alpha and beta constant region primers together with the SP2 primer. An oligonucleotide carrying the Illumina SP2 primer and a UMI was ligated to the cDNA 3' end using T4 RNA ligase 1. To prevent hairpin formation, the 12-nucleotide UMI was made up of two random hexamers with an eight-base spacer between them. From the second PCR onward, the TCR alpha and beta chain libraries were handled separately, and dual indexing was used for multiplexing. After pooling, the indexed libraries were analyzed by capillary electrophoresis and sequenced on either an Illumina MiSeq or NextSeq. To boost base diversity and improve cluster recognition, PhiX DNA at roughly 4.5-8% was spiked into the libraries. In the source study's methods: Demultiplexor pulled UMIs out of read 2, joined the UMIs with the TCR sequence from read 1, and separated reads according to sample indices. V and J genes and V-J junctions were identified by Decombinator, and each TCR was assigned a five-part identifier that included V and J deletions. Collapsinator used UMIs to correct sequencing errors and PCR amplification heterogeneity, producing a UMI-based abundance for each TCR. CDR3Translator turned identifiers into nucleotide sequence, translated that sequence into amino acids, and pulled out CDR3 regions based on terminal motifs. Error-corrected counts of alpha and beta TCRs from blood and skin were compared after being normalized to the amount of input RNA. TCRdb reprocessing: public reads trimmed at Q25 with fastp, clones called with MiXCR, in-frame beta chains kept. Identical CDR3 proteins give one entry, which carries the most common genes and DNA. For this entry, the V and J calls and clone size follow TCRdb and not the study's own pipeline. The sample has 20,000 to 25,000 distinct CDR3 sequences on record, less than 5% of them singletons. Over 7.5% of the sample goes to the ten largest clones.

This record belongs to a study of naive and memory T cell subsets (dated by TCRdb to 2016 to 2017). In the study overall: The figure summarizing the skin biopsy and whole blood samples listed some 10 blood donors, 7 tuberculin skin test biopsies and 3 saline control biopsies. PCR2 was typically run as a SYBR Green qPCR and stopped at a set threshold, although low-input samples could use end-point PCR of 5 to 7 cycles instead.

Findings and caveats that apply to the study as a whole: The RNA-based method was acknowledged to be potentially sensitive to changes in TCR transcripts with T cell activation and differentiation.

The CDR3 holds 16 amino acids from the cysteine to the phenylalanine. Only the CDR3 part of the read is kept: 48 bases, read in frame from the first base. Whole blood analysis involved drawing under 3 ml of peripheral blood from adult healthy volunteers into Tempus tubes and then extracting RNA following the manufacturer's instructions. A robust, sensitive protocol for the amplification, sequencing and analysis of TCRs was described in the study, in which 3' ligation of a UMI-containing oligonucleotide to TCR cDNA was used. Total RNA was used without cell sorting and was treated with RQ1 DNase before reverse transcription, with a target input of about 1 to 1000 ng. Skin biopsy and whole blood libraries were made to test pipeline robustness in samples where T cells form a minority population.

The receptor's source is a male donor in good health. The receptor chain draws on TRBV21-1 and TRBJ1-2; TRBD1 is the table's D call, not checked against the DNA. TRBV21-1 is flagged as a pseudogene. CDR3 loop: CASNWDRGHRNYGYTF. The DNA sequence is given as TGTGCCAGCAACTGGGACAGGGGCCATCGTAACTATGGCTACACCTTC.